This T cell receptor beta chain was profiled in a study of CD8 T cells in Susac syndrome. Reverse transcription used roughly 0.45 to 1 ug RNA and random hexamers. Multiplex immunoSEQ PCR targeted 54 Vbeta and 13 Jbeta TCR beta segments. MiXCR was run by TCRdb on the immunoSEQ multiplex PCR reads, yielding one entry per CDR3 protein. The sample has 100,000 to 150,000 distinct CDR3 sequences; around 95% are singletons. Overall study results and limits: The authors found fewer than 20 Susac-specific public clones in total CD8+ repertoires and a few in CD8+ TEMRA repertoires.

In the case of this clonotype: Its specificity is not known.

Diagnostic criteria defined recently for definite or probable disease were met by the Susac syndrome patients. This TCR was recovered from a human donor with Susac syndrome. The sample comprised CD8+ T cells from PBMCs.

The CDR3: CATSRDRVTGNRYGYTF. The CDR3 DNA sequence: TGTGCCACCAGCAGAGATCGGGTGACAGGAAATCGCTATGGCTACACCTTC. The rearrangement uses TRBV15 and TRBJ1-2; maybe TRBD1 (6 bases). CDR1 is LNHNV and CDR2 is YYDKDF in the germline V gene (reference sequence). The CDR3 is made up of 17 amino acids. Trimming cost V 0 bases and J 4 bases, with 18 bases left between them.